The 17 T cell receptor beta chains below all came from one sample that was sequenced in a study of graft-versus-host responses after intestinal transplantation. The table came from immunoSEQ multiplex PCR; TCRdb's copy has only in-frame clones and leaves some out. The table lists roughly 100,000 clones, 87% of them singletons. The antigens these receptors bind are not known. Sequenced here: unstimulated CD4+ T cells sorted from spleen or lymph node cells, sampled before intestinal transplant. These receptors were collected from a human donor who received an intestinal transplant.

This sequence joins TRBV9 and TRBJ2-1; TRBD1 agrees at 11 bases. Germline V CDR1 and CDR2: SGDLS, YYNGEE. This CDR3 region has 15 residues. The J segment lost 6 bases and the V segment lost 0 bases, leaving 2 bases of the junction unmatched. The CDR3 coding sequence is TGTGCCAGCAGCGTAGACGGGACAGGGGGCAATGAGCAGTTCTTC. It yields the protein CASSVDGTGGNEQFF. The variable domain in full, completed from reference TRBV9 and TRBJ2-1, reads DSGVTQTPKHLITATGQRVTLRCSPRSGDLSVYWYQQSLDQGLQFLIQYYNGEERAKGNILERFSAQQFPDLHSELNLSSLELGDSALYFCASSVDGTGGNEQFFGPGTRLTVL.

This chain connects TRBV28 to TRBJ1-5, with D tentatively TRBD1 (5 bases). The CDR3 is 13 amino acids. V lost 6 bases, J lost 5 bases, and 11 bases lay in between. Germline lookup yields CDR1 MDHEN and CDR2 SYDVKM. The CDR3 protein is CASSQGIDQPQHF. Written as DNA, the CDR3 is TGTGCCAGCAGCCAGGGAATAGATCAGCCCCAGCATTTT.

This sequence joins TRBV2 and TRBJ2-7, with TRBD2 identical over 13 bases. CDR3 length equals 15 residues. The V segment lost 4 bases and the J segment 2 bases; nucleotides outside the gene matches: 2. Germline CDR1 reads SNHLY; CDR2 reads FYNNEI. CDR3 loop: CASSVTSGGPYEQYF. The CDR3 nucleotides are TGTGCCAGCAGTGTGACTAGCGGGGGGCCCTACGAGCAGTACTTC.

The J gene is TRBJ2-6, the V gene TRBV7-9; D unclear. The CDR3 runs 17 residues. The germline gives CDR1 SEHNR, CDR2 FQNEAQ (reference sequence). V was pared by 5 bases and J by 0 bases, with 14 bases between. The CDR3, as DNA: TGTGCCAGCAGCCCCCGGCAGCCATCCTCTGGGGCCAACGTCCTGACTTTC. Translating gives CASSPRQPSSGANVLTF.

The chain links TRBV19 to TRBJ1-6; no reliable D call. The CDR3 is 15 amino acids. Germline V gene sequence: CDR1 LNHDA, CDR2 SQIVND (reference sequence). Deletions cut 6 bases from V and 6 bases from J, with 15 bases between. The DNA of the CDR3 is TGTGCCAGTAGAAAAGGAGAACAGTTTAATTCACCCCTCCACTTT. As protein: CASRKGEQFNSPLHF.

This chain's CDR3 is CASSHFYLSSARGRETDTQYF. DNA for the CDR3: TGTGCCAGCAGCCATTTTTATCTCTCCTCCGCCCGCGGGAGGGAAACAGATACGCAGTATTTT. The chain has TRBV4-2 and TRBJ2-3, with 9 bases that match TRBD2. With 3 bases clipped from V and 3 bases from J, the junction kept 22 bases outside the gene matches. Germline V gene data show CDR1 as LGHNA and CDR2 as YNFKEQ. This CDR3 contains 21 residues.

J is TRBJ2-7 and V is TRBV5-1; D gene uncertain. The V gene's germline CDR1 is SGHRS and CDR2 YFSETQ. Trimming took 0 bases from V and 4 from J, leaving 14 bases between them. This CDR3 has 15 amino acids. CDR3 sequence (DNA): TGCGCCAGCAGCTTGGTGGTGGGAAGGGAATACGAGCAGTACTTC. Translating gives CASSLVVGREYEQYF.

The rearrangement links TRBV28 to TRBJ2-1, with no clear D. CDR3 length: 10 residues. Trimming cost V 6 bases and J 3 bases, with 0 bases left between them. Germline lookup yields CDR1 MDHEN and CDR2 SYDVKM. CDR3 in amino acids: CASSYNEQFF. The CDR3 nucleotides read TGTGCCAGCAGCTACAATGAGCAGTTCTTC.

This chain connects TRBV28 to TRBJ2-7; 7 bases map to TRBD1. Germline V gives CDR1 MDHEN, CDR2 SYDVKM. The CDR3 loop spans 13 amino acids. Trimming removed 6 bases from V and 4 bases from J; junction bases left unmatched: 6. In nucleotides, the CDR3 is TGTGCCAGCAGGCCGGGACAGATATACGAGCAGTACTTC. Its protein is CASRPGQIYEQYF.

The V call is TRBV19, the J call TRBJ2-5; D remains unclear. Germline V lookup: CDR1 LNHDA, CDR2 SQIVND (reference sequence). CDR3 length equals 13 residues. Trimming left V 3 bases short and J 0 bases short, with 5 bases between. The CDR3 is CASSMRNQETQYF. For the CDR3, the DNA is TGTGCCAGTAGTATGAGGAACCAAGAGACCCAGTACTTC.

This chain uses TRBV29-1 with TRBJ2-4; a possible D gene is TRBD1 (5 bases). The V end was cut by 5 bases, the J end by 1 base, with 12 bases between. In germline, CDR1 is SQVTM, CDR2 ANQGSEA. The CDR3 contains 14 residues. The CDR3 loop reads CSVRGRAAKNIQYF. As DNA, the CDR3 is TGCAGCGTTCGTGGCAGGGCTGCCAAAAACATTCAGTACTTC. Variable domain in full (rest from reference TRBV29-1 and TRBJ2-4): SAVISQKPSRDICQRGTSLTIQCQVDSQVTMMFWYRQQPGQSLTLIATANQGSEATYESGFVIDKFPISRPNLTFSTLTVSNMSPEDSSIYLCSVRGRAAKNIQYFGAGTRLSVL.

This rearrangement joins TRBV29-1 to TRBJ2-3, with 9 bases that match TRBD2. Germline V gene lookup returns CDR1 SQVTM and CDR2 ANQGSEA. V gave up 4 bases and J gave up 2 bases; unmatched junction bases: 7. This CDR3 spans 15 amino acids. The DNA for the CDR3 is TGCAGCGTTGCCGCCAGCGGGAGGTACACAGATACGCAGTATTTT. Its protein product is CSVAASGRYTDTQYF.

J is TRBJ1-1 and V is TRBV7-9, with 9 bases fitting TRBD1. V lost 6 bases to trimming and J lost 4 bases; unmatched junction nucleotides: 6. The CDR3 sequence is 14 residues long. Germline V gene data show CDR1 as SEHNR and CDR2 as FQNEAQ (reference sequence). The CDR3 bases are TGTGCCAGCAGGCGGGACAGGGCGGGCACTGAAGCTTTCTTT. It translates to CASRRDRAGTEAFF.

The CDR3 protein is CASHRTAGNTIYF. The CDR3 DNA reads as TGTGCCAGCCACCGGACAGCTGGAAACACCATATATTTT. The chain joins TRBV19 to TRBJ1-3; tentatively, D is TRBD1 (6 bases). Trimming removed 9 bases at V and 2 bases at J, with 11 bases between. Per germline, CDR1 LNHDA and CDR2 SQIVND (reference sequence). The length of the CDR3 is 13 residues. The whole variable domain, remainder taken from reference TRBV19 and TRBJ1-3, is DGGITQSPKYLFRKEGQNVTLSCEQNLNHDAMYWYRQDPGQGLRLIYYSQIVNDFQKGDIAEGYSVSREKKESFPLTVTSAQKNPTAFYLCASHRTAGNTIYFGEGSWLTVV.

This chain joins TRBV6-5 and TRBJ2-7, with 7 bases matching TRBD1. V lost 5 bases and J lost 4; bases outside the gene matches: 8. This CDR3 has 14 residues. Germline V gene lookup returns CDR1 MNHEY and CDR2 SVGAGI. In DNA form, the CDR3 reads TGTGCCAGCAGTGACCCTGGGACAGTTTACGAGCAGTACTTC. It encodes CASSDPGTVYEQYF.

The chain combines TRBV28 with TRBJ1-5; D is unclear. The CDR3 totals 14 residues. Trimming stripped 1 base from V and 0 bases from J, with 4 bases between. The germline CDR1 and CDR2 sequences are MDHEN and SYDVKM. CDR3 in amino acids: CASSLLYSNQPQHF. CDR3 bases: TGTGCCAGCAGTTTATTATATAGCAATCAGCCCCAGCATTTT.

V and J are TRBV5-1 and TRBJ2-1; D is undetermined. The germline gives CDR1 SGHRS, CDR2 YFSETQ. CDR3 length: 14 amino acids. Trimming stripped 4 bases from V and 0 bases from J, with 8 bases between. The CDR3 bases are TGCGCCAGCAGCGCGCGGTCCTCCTACAATGAGCAGTTCTTC. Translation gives CASSARSSYNEQFF.